A single TCR beta chain is shown here with its context. The sample belongs to a study of blood T cell repertoires in COVID-19. The overall study: Whether acute or convalescent, the COVID-19 samples came from the United States, Italy and Spain.

Clones were sequenced by immunoSEQ multiplex PCR, and TCRdb holds only the in-frame ones, with some missing. The data contain fewer than 200,000 clones, roughly four fifths of them singletons. With 3 bases removed from V and 3 bases from J, the gap between germline ends came to 16 bases. There are 15 residues in the CDR3. The clonotype was recovered from a middle-aged man who had recovered from COVID-19. The chain recombines TRBV5-7 with TRBJ2-7; maybe TRBD1 (6 bases). TRBV5-7 is an ORF, and what it does is uncertain. The specimen sequenced was peripheral blood. The CDR3: CASSSIDRYNYEQYF. DNA of the CDR3: TGTGCCAGCAGCTCCATAGACAGGTACAACTACGAGCAGTACTTC.